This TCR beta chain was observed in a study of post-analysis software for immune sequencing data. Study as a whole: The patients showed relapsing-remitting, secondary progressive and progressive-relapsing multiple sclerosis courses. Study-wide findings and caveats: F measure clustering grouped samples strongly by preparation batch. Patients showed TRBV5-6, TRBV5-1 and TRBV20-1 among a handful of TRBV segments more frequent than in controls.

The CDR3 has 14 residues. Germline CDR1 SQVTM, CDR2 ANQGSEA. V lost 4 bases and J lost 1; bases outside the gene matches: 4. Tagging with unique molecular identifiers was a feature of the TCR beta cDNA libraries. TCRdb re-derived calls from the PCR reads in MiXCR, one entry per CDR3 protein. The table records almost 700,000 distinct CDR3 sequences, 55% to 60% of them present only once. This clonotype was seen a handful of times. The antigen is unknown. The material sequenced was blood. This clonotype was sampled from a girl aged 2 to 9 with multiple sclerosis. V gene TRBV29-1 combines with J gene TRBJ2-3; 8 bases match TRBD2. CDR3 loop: CSVVAGGGTDTQYF. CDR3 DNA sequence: TGCAGCGTTGTGGCGGGAGGCGGCACAGATACGCAGTATTTT.